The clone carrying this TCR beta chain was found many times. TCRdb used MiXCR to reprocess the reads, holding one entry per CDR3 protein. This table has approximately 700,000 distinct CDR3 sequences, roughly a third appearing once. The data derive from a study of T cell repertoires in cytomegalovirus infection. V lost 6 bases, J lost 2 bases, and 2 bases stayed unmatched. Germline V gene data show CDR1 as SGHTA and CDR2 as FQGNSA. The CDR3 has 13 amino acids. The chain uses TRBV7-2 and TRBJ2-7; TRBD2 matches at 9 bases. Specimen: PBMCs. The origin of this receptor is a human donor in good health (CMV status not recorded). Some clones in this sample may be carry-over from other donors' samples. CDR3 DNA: TGTGCCAGCAGACCTAGCGGGGCCTACGAGCAGTACTTC. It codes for CASRPSGAYEQYF.